These 20 T cell receptor beta chains were sequenced from one sample in a study of blood T cell repertoires in COVID-19. Sequenced by immunoSEQ multiplex PCR; TCRdb stores in-frame clones only, minus some. Found here are approximately 200,000 clones, about four fifths of them singletons; the top ten hold roughly 3%. The sequencing input was peripheral blood. The receptors derive from a woman aged 25 to 39 who had recovered from COVID-19.

V and J are TRBV7-9 and TRBJ1-2; tentative D call: TRBD1 (6 bases). The CDR3 contains 14 residues. V was cut by 11 bases and J by 5 bases, with 21 bases left in between. The V gene's germline CDR1 is SEHNR and CDR2 FQNEAQ (reference sequence). The CDR3 sequence: CAGQTPRTDYGYTF. CDR3 in DNA: TGTGCCGGTCAAACGCCCCGGACAGATTATGGCTACACCTTC.

J is TRBJ2-7 and V is TRBV7-9, with 8 bases lining up with TRBD2. This CDR3 spans 16 amino acids. The J segment lost 4 bases and the V segment lost 0 bases, leaving 8 bases of the junction unmatched. Germline CDR1 and CDR2: SEHNR and FQNEAQ (reference sequence). CDR3 in amino acids: CASSLAAASGRYEQYF. The CDR3 nucleotides read TGTGCCAGCAGCTTAGCGGCGGCTAGCGGGCGGTACGAGCAGTACTTC.

The CDR3 DNA sequence: TGTGCCAGCAGTGAGATACAGGGGGCGGCAGGAAACACCATATATTTT. It specifies CASSEIQGAAGNTIYF. V gene TRBV6-1 combines with J gene TRBJ1-3; 9 nucleotides match TRBD1. Trimming took 3 bases from V and 4 from J; bases not matched to a gene: 7. From germline, CDR1 is MNHNS and CDR2 SASEGT. The CDR3 is made up of 16 amino acids.

The rearrangement uses TRBV6-5 and TRBJ2-7; D is perhaps TRBD2 (8 bases). V gave up 6 bases and J gave up 6 bases, with 21 bases separating them. CDR1 is MNHEY and CDR2 is SVGAGI in the germline V gene. The CDR3 runs 15 residues. This CDR3 is CASRVTGVGRGEQYF. The CDR3 nucleotides read TGTGCCAGCAGAGTAACAGGGGTCGGGAGGGGCGAGCAGTACTTC.

The chain combines TRBV19 with TRBJ2-6; no clear D gene. The germline CDR1 and CDR2 sequences are LNHDA and SQIVND (reference sequence). The V gene lost 7 bases and the J gene lost 0 bases, with 10 bases spanning the gap. This CDR3 has 15 amino acids. This chain's CDR3 is CASNGLDSGANVLTF. As DNA, the CDR3 is TGTGCCAGTAACGGTTTAGACTCTGGGGCCAACGTCCTGACTTTC.

The rearrangement joins TRBV19 to TRBJ1-1, with TRBD1 matching over 7 bases. Trimming cost V 10 bases and J 4 bases; bases outside gene matches: 15. CDR1 LNHDA and CDR2 SQIVND come from the germline V gene (reference sequence). The CDR3 sequence is 15 residues long. The CDR3 DNA follows: TGTGCCACGTCAGCGTACCGACAGGGCGGCACTGAAGCTTTCTTT. It translates to CATSAYRQGGTEAFF.

The chain recombines TRBV2 with TRBJ2-5, with TRBD2 matching over 8 bases. V dropped 0 bases and J dropped 2; count of bases not matched to a gene: 5. The CDR3 loop spans 16 amino acids. CDR1 is SNHLY, CDR2 FYNNEI, per germline. As DNA, the CDR3 is TGTGCCAGCAGTGAAGCAAAGGCTAGCGGGCAAGAGACCCAGTACTTC. It yields the protein CASSEAKASGQETQYF.

The genes are TRBV13 and TRBJ2-1, with 8 positions matching TRBD2. The V gene end was trimmed by 2 bases and the J gene end by 8 bases; junction bases not matched to a gene: 11. The CDR3 loop spans 16 amino acids. The germline V gene encodes CDR1 PRHDT and CDR2 FYEKMQ (reference sequence). The CDR3 DNA follows: TGTGCCAGCAGCTTATTTGGGGGACTAGAGAACTATGAGCAGTTCTTC. Translation: CASSLFGGLENYEQFF.

The J gene is TRBJ1-1, the V gene TRBV27, with D tentatively TRBD1 (6 bases). CDR3 size: 14 residues. Trimming removed 2 bases from V and 5 bases from J, with 12 bases in between. CDR1 is MNHEY, CDR2 SMNVEV, per germline (reference sequence). CDR3 sequence: CASSLKGGLTEAFF. CDR3 bases: TGTGCCAGCAGTTTAAAGGGGGGGTTGACTGAAGCTTTCTTT.

A note on this clone: The same CDR3 arises from other DNA sequences in this sample as well. The chain carries TRBV19 and TRBJ2-4; the D is unclear. V was shortened by 6 bases and J by 0 bases, with 3 bases between the two germline ends. Germline CDR1 LNHDA, CDR2 SQIVND (reference sequence). The CDR3 covers 12 residues. CDR3 sequence (DNA): TGTGCCAGTAGCCTAGCCAAAAACATTCAGTACTTC. Residues: CASSLAKNIQYF. The full variable domain, completed using reference TRBV19 and TRBJ2-4, is DGGITQSPKYLFRKEGQNVTLSCEQNLNHDAMYWYRQDPGQGLRLIYYSQIVNDFQKGDIAEGYSVSREKKESFPLTVTSAQKNPTAFYLCASSLAKNIQYFGAGTRLSVL.

The rearrangement joins TRBV7-9 to TRBJ2-7; tentatively, D is TRBD1 (6 bases). The CDR3 contains 16 residues. V was clipped by 0 bases and J by 1 base, with 13 bases between them. Germline V gene lookup returns CDR1 SEHNR and CDR2 FQNEAQ (reference sequence). In nucleotides, the CDR3 is TGTGCCAGCAGCTTAGCGGCCAGGGGACCTTCCTACGAGCAGTACTTC. This codes for CASSLAARGPSYEQYF.

This clone is a singleton in its sample. A junction boundary mismatches the germline segment, possibly from a read error. The CDR3 loop reads CASTLLAGVSDTQYF. In DNA, the CDR3 is TGTGCCAGCACCTTACTAGCGGGAGTTTCAGATACGCAGTATTTT. The rearrangement uses TRBV7-9 and TRBJ2-3; 11 bases line up with TRBD2. Germline loops: CDR1 SEHNR, CDR2 FQNEAQ (reference sequence). The CDR3 length is 15 residues.

The gene calls are TRBV28 and TRBJ1-1; D perhaps matches TRBD1 (5 bases). This CDR3 comprises 15 residues. Trimming cost V 5 bases and J 4 bases, with 17 bases left between them. CDR1 is MDHEN and CDR2 is SYDVKM in the germline V gene. The CDR3 DNA follows: TGTGCCAGCAGTCCCCCCCCAGGGCTAGGCACTGAAGCTTTCTTT. Its protein is CASSPPPGLGTEAFF.

V gene TRBV3-1 (or the pseudogene TRBV3-2) combines with J gene TRBJ1-6, with 9 bases lining up with TRBD1. The CDR3 totals 13 residues. The germline V gene encodes CDR1 LGHDT and CDR2 YNNKEL (reference sequence). V was pared by 4 bases and J by 9 bases, with 1 base of the junction left unmatched. CDR3 residues: CASSPGQGSPLHF. The CDR3 bases are TGTGCCAGCAGCCCGGGACAGGGTTCACCCCTCCACTTT.

This clone was detected only once. The chain combines TRBV7-6 with TRBJ2-7; TRBD1 is a possible D gene (6 bases). V was cut by 1 base and J by 1 base, with 14 bases left in between. Per germline, CDR1 SGHVS and CDR2 FNYEAQ. This CDR3 comprises 16 residues. The CDR3 DNA follows: TGTGCCAGCAGCTTAGAAGCCCCAGGGGCGTCCTACGAGCAGTACTTC. Translation gives CASSLEAPGASYEQYF.

This rearrangement joins TRBV7-9 to TRBJ1-6, with 8 bases fitting TRBD1. The germline CDR1 and CDR2 sequences are SEHNR and FQNEAQ (reference sequence). Unmatched junction bases numbered 3, after V lost 3 bases and J lost 2 bases. This CDR3 spans 16 amino acids. This chain's CDR3 is CASSFGQGTYNSPLHF. The CDR3 nucleotides are TGTGCCAGCAGCTTCGGACAGGGAACCTATAATTCACCCCTCCACTTT.

CDR3 bases: TGTGCCAGCAGCAGAGCAGGGCTCTCCTACGAGCAGTACTTC. It codes for CASSRAGLSYEQYF. The chain has TRBV11-2 and TRBJ2-7; weak D call: TRBD1 (5 bases). Trimming left V 5 bases short and J 0 bases short, with 11 bases between. The CDR3 length is 14 residues. Germline assignment: CDR1 SGHAT and CDR2 FQNNGV.

The sample holds a few counts of this clone. The CDR3 sequence: CASSQDLRGRLYEQYF. DNA for the CDR3: TGTGCCAGCAGCCAAGATCTTCGCGGGAGACTCTACGAGCAGTACTTC. The V and J genes are TRBV4-2 and TRBJ2-7, with 7 bases fitting TRBD2. The V segment lost 0 bases and the J segment 3 bases; nucleotides outside the gene matches: 8. The V gene's germline CDR1 is LGHNA and CDR2 YNFKEQ. This CDR3 has 16 amino acids.

The chain recombines TRBV2 with TRBJ2-5; possible D gene TRBD1, 6 bases. Germline V gene lookup returns CDR1 SNHLY and CDR2 FYNNEI. CDR3 length equals 16 residues. Trimming took off 4 bases at V and 1 base at J, with 16 bases between the two ends. The CDR3 is CASSGPSGRGQETQYF. The CDR3 region has the DNA TGTGCCAGCAGTGGGCCGTCAGGCAGGGGCCAAGAGACCCAGTACTTC.

The chain links TRBV27 to TRBJ1-2, with a weak D call TRBD1 (5 bases). Germline V gene lookup returns CDR1 MNHEY and CDR2 SMNVEV (reference sequence). V was pared by 3 bases and J by 7 bases, with 12 bases between. This CDR3 comprises 13 residues. CDR3 in amino acids: CASSFGGRGGYTF. In DNA, the CDR3 is TGTGCCAGCAGTTTCGGGGGGAGAGGTGGCTACACCTTC.